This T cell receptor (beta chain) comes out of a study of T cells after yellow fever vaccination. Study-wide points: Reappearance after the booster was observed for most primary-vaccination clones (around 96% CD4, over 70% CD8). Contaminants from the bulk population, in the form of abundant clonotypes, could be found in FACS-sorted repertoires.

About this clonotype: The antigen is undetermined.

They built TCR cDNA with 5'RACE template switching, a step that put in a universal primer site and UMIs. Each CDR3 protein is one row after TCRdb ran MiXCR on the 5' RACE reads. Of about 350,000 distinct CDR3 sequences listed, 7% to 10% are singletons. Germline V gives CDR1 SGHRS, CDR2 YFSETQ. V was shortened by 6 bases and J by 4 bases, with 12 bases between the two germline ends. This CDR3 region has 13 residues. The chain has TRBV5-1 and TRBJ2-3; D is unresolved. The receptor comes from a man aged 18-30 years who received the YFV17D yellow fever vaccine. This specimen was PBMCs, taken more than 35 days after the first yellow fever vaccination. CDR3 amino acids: CASTLGGADTQYF. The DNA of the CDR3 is TGCGCCAGCACCCTAGGTGGGGCAGATACGCAGTATTTT.